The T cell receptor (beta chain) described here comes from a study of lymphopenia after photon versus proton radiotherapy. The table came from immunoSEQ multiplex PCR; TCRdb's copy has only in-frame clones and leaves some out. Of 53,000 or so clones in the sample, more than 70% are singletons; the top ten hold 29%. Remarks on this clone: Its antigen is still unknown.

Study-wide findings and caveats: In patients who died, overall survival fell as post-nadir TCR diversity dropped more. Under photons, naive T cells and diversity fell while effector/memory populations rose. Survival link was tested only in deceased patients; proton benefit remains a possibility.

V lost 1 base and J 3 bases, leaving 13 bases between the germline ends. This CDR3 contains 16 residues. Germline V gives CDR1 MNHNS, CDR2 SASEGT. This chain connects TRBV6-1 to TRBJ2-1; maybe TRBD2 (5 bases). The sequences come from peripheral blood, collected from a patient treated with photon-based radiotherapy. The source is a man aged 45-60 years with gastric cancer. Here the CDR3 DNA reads TGTGCCAGCAGTGAAGAGGCTAGCTCCTACTACAATGAGCAGTTCTTC. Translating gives CASSEEASSYYNEQFF.